This T cell receptor (beta chain) was documented in a study of cytomegalovirus exposure and HLA in healthy donors. The study, taken as a whole, reports: Versus the roughly 640-donor mean, an Asian-associated ancestry cluster reportedly showed fewer N-insertions in a later analysis. The availability of immune exposure information extended only to CMV serostatus.

Trimming at V came to 5 bases and at J to 4 bases, leaving 1 base not matched to a gene. The CDR3 consists of 11 residues. Germline lookup yields CDR1 SQVTM and CDR2 ANQGSEA. In regard to this clone: Antigen unknown.

The donors, nominally healthy at sampling, likely had unrecorded immune exposures. Vbeta (60) and Jbeta (13) primers were used in the PCR. Generated by immunoSEQ multiplex PCR, the TCRdb table keeps only in-frame clones and is missing some. The data show under 300,000 clones, 70% to 90% seen once. The sequenced sample consisted of PBMCs. The V and J genes are TRBV29-1 and TRBJ1-2, with 7 bases that match TRBD1. This TCR derives from a woman aged 55 to 70 in good health and CMV-seropositive. CDR3 in DNA: TGCAGCGTTCGACAGGGCTATGGCTACACCTTC. Its translation is CSVRQGYGYTF.